This is a list of T cell receptor beta chains from one sample in a study of shared clonotypes between healthy human individuals. Profiled with immunoSEQ multiplex PCR; TCRdb holds only in-frame clones, not every one. The table has more than 2 million clones, approximately 95% seen once. Sequencing was done on a sample of naive CD4+ T cells sorted from blood. The receptor source for this set is a man in his late teens or twenties in good health. The CDR3 runs from the conserved cysteine through the conserved F or W. The order of the fields is J gene, D gene, clone size, V gene, CDR3 DNA, CDR3 protein. A D gene is named only where the DNA matches it firmly. Not every row has a clone size; where given, it reads once, few, many or a size class.

>TRBJ2-7|NA|NA|TRBV10-3
TGTGCCATCAGTGAGGGGACCTCCTACGAGCAGTACTTC
CAISEGTSYEQYF
>TRBJ1-2|TRBD1|NA|TRBV6-1
TGTGCCAGCAGTGAAGGAGGGACAGGGGAGATGGTCACCTTC
CASSEGGTGEMVTF
>TRBJ1-2|TRBD1|NA|TRBV7-2
TGTGCCAGCAGCTACAAGACAGGGCCAGGCTATGGCTACACCTTC
CASSYKTGPGYGYTF
>TRBJ1-4|NA|NA|TRBV6-5
TGTGCCAGCAGTTACCTCAGGGGAACTAATGAAAAACTGTTTTTT
CASSYLRGTNEKLFF
>TRBJ2-1|TRBD2|NA|TRBV5-1
TGCGCCAGCAGCTTGGCTCTAGCGGGAGTCTACAATGAGCAGTTCTTC
CASSLALAGVYNEQFF
>TRBJ1-4|NA|NA|TRBV7-2
TGTGCCAGCAGCCGCCAGTGGAGAGGAAGTTTTGATGAAAAACTGTTTTTT
CASSRQWRGSFDEKLFF
>TRBJ2-7|TRBD2|NA|TRBV5-8
TGTGCCAGCAGCTTGGCCATACTAGCGGGAGCTTCGGGCTACGAGCAGTACTTC
CASSLAILAGASGYEQYF
>TRBJ1-1|TRBD1|NA|TRBV6-5
TGTGCCACCCACAGGGGCACTGAAGCTTTCTTT
CATHRGTEAFF
>TRBJ2-2|NA|NA|TRBV2
TGTGCCAGTCAGTTGGGGTACGGGGCGAACACCGGGGAGCTGTTTTTT
CASQLGYGANTGELFF
>TRBJ2-7|NA|NA|TRBV7-2
TGTGCCAGCAGCCGGACTGTCGGGGGCGCCAGGGGGTACGAGCAGTACTTC
CASSRTVGGARGYEQYF
>TRBJ2-2|NA|NA|TRBV7-2
TGTGCCAGCAGCCGCCCGCGAGGGCCCGGGGAGCTGTTTTTT
CASSRPRGPGELFF
>TRBJ1-1|NA|NA|TRBV7-9
TGTGCCAGCAGCTTGGGGGGGACACAAGCTTTCTTT
CASSLGGTQAFF
>TRBJ2-7|TRBD1|NA|TRBV7-2
TGTGCCAGCAGCGTACAGGGGGCTGGCGAGCAGTACTTC
CASSVQGAGEQYF
>TRBJ2-1|NA|NA|TRBV2
TGTGCCAGCAAACTGGATAGCTCCTACAATGAGCAGTTCTTC
CASKLDSSYNEQFF
>TRBJ2-2|TRBD2|once|TRBV18
TGTGCCAGCTCACCACCGGGAGGGCCCGGCGGGGAGCTGTTTTTT
CASSPPGGPGGELFF
>TRBJ1-6|NA|NA|TRBV25-1
TGTGCCAGCAATGGGCCAGAGTATAATTCACCCCTCCACTTT
CASNGPEYNSPLHF
>TRBJ2-3|NA|NA|TRBV29-1
TGCAGCGTTAGGGGTCAATACACAGATACGCAGTATTTT
CSVRGQYTDTQYF
>TRBJ1-1|NA|NA|TRBV19
TGTGCCAGTATGAAAGCCATGAACACTGAAGCTTTCTTT
CASMKAMNTEAFF
>TRBJ2-5|TRBD2|NA|TRBV5-1
TGCGCCAGCAGCTCGGGACTAGCGGGGGGTCCCCGCGTGGCGACCCAGTACTTC
CASSSGLAGGPRVATQYF
>TRBJ2-5|NA|NA|TRBV6-5
TGTGCCAGCACCTCATCCTCTCGCGAGACCCAGTACTTC
CASTSSSRETQYF
>TRBJ1-3|NA|NA|TRBV29-1
TGCAGCGTGAGCCGGGAATCCGGAAACACCATATATTTT
CSVSRESGNTIYF
>TRBJ1-1|NA|NA|TRBV7-9
TGTGCCAGCAGCTTGATGGGGGAAGGGAACACTGAAGCTTTCTTT
CASSLMGEGNTEAFF
>TRBJ1-4|NA|many|TRBV4-1
TGCGCCAGCAGCCAAGATTATGGAAACAAAGCTAATGAAAAACTGTTTTTT
CASSQDYGNKANEKLFF
>TRBJ2-3|NA|NA|TRBV19
TGTGCCAGTAGTATAGTTAGACAGTACGGACGTTGGGATACGCAGTATTTT
CASSIVRQYGRWDTQYF
>TRBJ1-2|NA|once|TRBV5-1
TGCGCCAGCAGCTTGCGGGTCTCCGGGACAAGGGAATATGGCTACACCTTC
CASSLRVSGTREYGYTF
>TRBJ2-7|NA|NA|TRBV7-9
TGTGCCAGCACTCCCTCCGGGCTAGGGGCCGAGCAGTACTTC
CASTPSGLGAEQYF
>TRBJ2-7|TRBD1|NA|TRBV5-6
TGTGCCAGCAGCTGGGGACAGGGGTCCTACGAGCAGTACTTC
CASSWGQGSYEQYF
>TRBJ1-1|NA|NA|TRBV5-4
TGTGCCAGCAGCCCATCGGACAGTGGGACTGAAGCTTTCTTT
CASSPSDSGTEAFF
>TRBJ2-5|NA|NA|TRBV18
TGTGCCAGCTCACCACCGGGCCAGCTCCAAGAGACCCAGTACTTC
CASSPPGQLQETQYF
>TRBJ2-1|NA|NA|TRBV30
TGTGCCTGGAGTGTTTTTGATGAGCAGTTCTTC
CAWSVFDEQFF
>TRBJ2-3|TRBD2|NA|TRBV2
TGTGCCAGCAGTGATGGACTAGCAATTAAGGATACGCAGTATTTT
CASSDGLAIKDTQYF
>TRBJ1-2|NA|NA|TRBV19
TGTGCCAGTAGCCCCGAAGTATTCCTCTATGGCTACACCTTC
CASSPEVFLYGYTF
>TRBJ2-7|NA|NA|TRBV10-3
TGTGCCATCAGTGACTCTAGAGGGGCCCTCTACGAGCAGTACTTC
CAISDSRGALYEQYF
>TRBJ2-1|TRBD1|NA|TRBV5-1
TGCGCCAGCAGCTTTTCAGGGGGCGACTACAATGAGCAGTTCTTC
CASSFSGGDYNEQFF
>TRBJ2-5|TRBD1|NA|TRBV18
TGTGCCAGCTCACCACCTACAGGGGGGAGCTATCAAGAGACCCAGTACTTC
CASSPPTGGSYQETQYF
>TRBJ1-2|NA|NA|TRBV5-1
TGCGCCAGCAGCCCGGGTGGGGGTGACTATGGCTACACCTTC
CASSPGGGDYGYTF
>TRBJ1-6|NA|NA|TRBV30
TGTGCCTGGGGACGGGACTCCTATAATTCACCCCTCCACTTT
CAWGRDSYNSPLHF